The 30 T cell receptor beta chains below come from one sample, sequenced in a study of blood T cell repertoires in COVID-19. Assay used: immunoSEQ multiplex PCR; TCRdb lists only in-frame clones, some missing. In the table there are 30,000 to 40,000 clones, more than 80% of which are singletons. Sequencing used peripheral blood. These receptors originate from a man aged 55-75 years with active or convalescent COVID-19.

This chain links TRBV5-6 with TRBJ2-1; 9 nucleotides agree with TRBD1. V trimming: 4 bases; J trimming: 2 bases; junction bases outside the gene matches: 4. The V gene's germline CDR1 is SGHDT and CDR2 YYEEEE. The CDR3 consists of 15 residues. CDR3 residues: CASSLTGGAYNEQFF. DNA of the CDR3: TGTGCCAGCAGCCTTACAGGGGGCGCCTACAATGAGCAGTTCTTC.

The chain joins TRBV4-1 to TRBJ1-2; 7 nucleotides line up with TRBD1. The CDR3 has 14 residues. Germline V lookup: CDR1 MGHRA, CDR2 YSYEKL. The V segment lost 3 bases and the J segment 4 bases; nucleotides outside the gene matches: 5. This chain's CDR3 is CASSHRDRPYGYTF. The CDR3 nucleotides read TGCGCCAGCAGCCACCGGGACAGACCCTATGGCTACACCTTC.

The V call is TRBV5-8, the J call TRBJ2-1; a weak D match, TRBD2 (7 bases). Per germline, CDR1 SGHTS and CDR2 YDEGEE. The CDR3 sequence is 15 residues long. V shed 4 bases and J shed 4 bases, with 15 bases lying between them. The CDR3 loop is CASSPGRGGYNEQFF. Written as DNA, the CDR3 is TGTGCCAGCAGCCCCGGCAGGGGAGGGTACAATGAGCAGTTCTTC.

Only one count was recorded for this clone. The chain links TRBV11-2 to TRBJ2-3; 8 nucleotides agree with TRBD1. The CDR3 length is 13 residues. The V gene's germline CDR1 is SGHAT and CDR2 FQNNGV. Trimming at V came to 6 bases and at J to 8 bases, leaving 7 bases not matched to a gene. The CDR3 sequence: CASSGQGSGTQYF. CDR3 nucleotides: TGTGCCAGCAGTGGACAGGGAAGTGGTACGCAGTATTTT. Looking up the rest from reference TRBV11-2 and TRBJ2-3 gives the full variable domain: EAGVAQSPRYKIIEKRQSVAFWCNPISGHATLYWYQQILGQGPKLLIQFQNNGVVDDSQLPKDRFSAERLKGVDSTLKIQPAKLEDSAVYLCASSGQGSGTQYFGPGTRLTVL.

The V call is TRBV5-1, the J call TRBJ2-1, with 8 nucleotides matching TRBD1. V lost 4 bases to trimming and J lost 6 bases; unmatched junction nucleotides: 0. Germline values: CDR1 SGHRS, CDR2 YFSETQ. CDR3 length equals 12 residues. DNA of the CDR3: TGCGCCAGCAGCACAGGGGGCAATGAGCAGTTCTTC. Protein product: CASSTGGNEQFF.

The chain employs TRBV5-4 and TRBJ2-5; 9 nucleotides line up with TRBD1. The CDR3 loop spans 14 amino acids. Germline trimming cut 3 bases from V and 2 bases from J; bases unmatched to any gene: 2. CDR1 and CDR2 (germline): SGHNT, YYREEE (reference sequence). The CDR3 DNA reads as TGTGCCAGCAGCTACGGACAGGGGCAAGAGACCCAGTACTTC. Translation: CASSYGQGQETQYF.

The V gene is TRBV6-1, the J gene TRBJ1-3; no definite D call. Trimming stripped 1 base from V and 5 bases from J, with 3 bases between. The CDR3 is 12 residues long. Germline CDR1 and CDR2: MNHNS and SASEGT. The CDR3 region has the DNA TGTGCCAGCAGTGAAGTCAGAAACACCATATATTTT. As protein: CASSEVRNTIYF.

The chain links TRBV28 to TRBJ1-1, with 7 bases matching TRBD1. Trimming at V came to 6 bases and at J to 4 bases, leaving 11 bases not matched to a gene. This CDR3 has 15 amino acids. Germline CDR1 and CDR2: MDHEN and SYDVKM. The CDR3 DNA reads TGTGCCAGCAGGGCAGGGACAGCCGGAATCACTGAAGCTTTCTTT. Translating gives CASRAGTAGITEAFF.

The chain employs TRBV28 and TRBJ1-4; 7 nucleotides align to TRBD1. Per the germline V gene, CDR1 is MDHEN and CDR2 is SYDVKM. V was clipped by 5 bases and J by 7 bases; unmatched bases: 7. The CDR3 contains 14 residues. The chain's CDR3 is CASSNRGFGEKLFF. CDR3 DNA: TGTGCCAGCAGTAACAGGGGCTTTGGTGAAAAACTGTTTTTT.

The genes are TRBV24-1 and TRBJ1-2; 8 bases are shared with TRBD1. Germline trimming cut 4 bases from V and 8 bases from J; bases unmatched to any gene: 8. This CDR3 is 14 amino acids long. Germline V gene lookup returns CDR1 KGHDR and CDR2 SFDVKD. CDR3 loop: CATSDPGQGGGYTF. The CDR3 DNA follows: TGTGCCACCAGTGACCCCGGACAGGGAGGAGGCTACACCTTC.

There are a few counts of this clone. J is TRBJ2-3 and V is TRBV29-1; TRBD2 matches at 13 bases. Germline V gives CDR1 SQVTM, CDR2 ANQGSEA. The CDR3 runs 15 residues. Germline trimming cut 4 bases from V and 7 bases from J; bases unmatched to any gene: 8. CDR3 sequence: CSVAGTSGMGNTQYF. The CDR3 DNA follows: TGCAGCGTTGCCGGGACTAGCGGGATGGGAAATACGCAGTATTTT.

The chain joins TRBV29-1 to TRBJ1-2, with D possibly TRBD1 on 5 matching bases. The CDR3 loop spans 13 amino acids. Germline loops: CDR1 SQVTM, CDR2 ANQGSEA. Trimming stripped 4 bases from V and 0 bases from J, with 9 bases between. Written as DNA, the CDR3 is TGCAGCGTTGTACAGGCTTCTAACTATGGCTACACCTTC. Its protein is CSVVQASNYGYTF.

The genes are TRBV9 and TRBJ1-2; TRBD1 agrees at 12 bases. Germline CDR1 is SGDLS and CDR2 is YYNGEE. This CDR3 has 16 amino acids. The V segment lost 4 bases and the J segment 7 bases; nucleotides outside the gene matches: 11. The CDR3 loop is CASSRGGQGAQGGYTF. The CDR3, as DNA: TGTGCCAGCAGCCGTGGGGGACAGGGGGCGCAAGGTGGCTACACCTTC.

This clone showed up just a few times. The chain employs TRBV5-5 and TRBJ2-2; TRBD1 matches at 10 bases. The CDR3 is 16 residues long. Trimming removed 0 bases from V and 5 bases from J; junction bases left unmatched: 4. The germline V gene encodes CDR1 SGHKS and CDR2 YYEKEE (reference sequence). The CDR3 nucleotides read TGTGCCAGCAGCTTGGGACAGGGGGCACGTACCGGGGAGCTGTTTTTT. It is translated as CASSLGQGARTGELFF.

The chain is built from TRBV2 and TRBJ2-5; 11 bases are a match to TRBD2. This CDR3 is built from 15 residues. J lost 14 bases, V lost 4 bases, and 15 bases had no gene match. Germline loops: CDR1 SNHLY, CDR2 FYNNEI. As DNA, the CDR3 is TGTGCCAGCAGTGGCAGAGGAGGTCTAGCGGGAGGTTGCTACTTC. Protein sequence: CASSGRGGLAGGCYF.

V gene TRBV19 combines with J gene TRBJ1-3, with D unresolved. V was shortened by 7 bases and J by 3 bases, with 13 bases between the two germline ends. The CDR3 has 14 amino acids. In germline, CDR1 is LNHDA, CDR2 SQIVND (reference sequence). The CDR3, as DNA: TGTGCCAGTACCTACGGGAGAAGTGGAAACACCATATATTTT. It yields the protein CASTYGRSGNTIYF.

This clone was counted between two and nine times. This sequence joins TRBV10-2 and TRBJ1-4; D may be TRBD1 (5 bases). From germline, CDR1 is WSHSY and CDR2 SAAADI. The V end lost 6 bases, the J end lost 8 bases, and 19 bases lay between the germline ends. The CDR3 contains 15 residues. The CDR3 sequence is CASRRQLGGAEKLFF. The CDR3 nucleotides read TGCGCCAGCAGACGCCAGTTGGGAGGGGCAGAAAAACTGTTTTTT.

This clone showed up just once. The chain has TRBV3-1 (or the pseudogene TRBV3-2) and TRBJ2-5, with D maybe TRBD2 (7 bases). Germline-derived CDR1 and CDR2 are LGHDT and YNNKEL (reference sequence). Trimming stripped 3 bases from V and 5 bases from J, with 16 bases between. The CDR3 extends over 15 amino acids. The CDR3 loop reads CASSQERGAGETQYF. The CDR3 DNA reads as TGTGCCAGCAGCCAGGAACGGGGGGCCGGTGAGACCCAGTACTTC.

The rearrangement links TRBV10-1 to TRBJ2-7; TRBD1 might be the D (5 bases). The CDR3 runs 15 residues. The germline V gene has CDR1 WNHNN and CDR2 SYGVQD (reference sequence). V was cut by 9 bases and J by 4 bases, with 22 bases left in between. The CDR3 loop reads CASRIPPQGLYEQYV. The DNA of the CDR3 is TGCGCCAGTAGGATTCCTCCTCAGGGATTATACGAGCAGTACGTC.

By proportion, this clone is medium-sized. The chain links TRBV6-5 to TRBJ1-1, with TRBD1 identical over 7 bases. Germline lookup yields CDR1 MNHEY and CDR2 SVGAGI. V lost 2 bases and J lost 4; bases outside the gene matches: 4. The CDR3 is 14 amino acids. The CDR3 region is CASSYTDRFTEAFF. DNA for the CDR3: TGTGCCAGCAGTTACACGGACAGGTTCACTGAAGCTTTCTTT.

This chain connects TRBV15 to TRBJ1-4; tentatively, D is TRBD1 (6 bases). The V and J ends lost 0 bases and 11 bases respectively, with 16 bases between them. The CDR3 is made up of 15 amino acids. The germline V gene has CDR1 LNHNV and CDR2 YYDKDF (reference sequence). This CDR3 reads CATSRDRTLQGKLFF. CDR3 in DNA: TGTGCCACCAGCAGAGACCGGACTTTGCAGGGGAAACTGTTTTTT.

The V call is TRBV18, the J call TRBJ2-1; no clear D gene. The CDR3 runs to 13 residues. Trimming stripped 2 bases from V and 10 bases from J, with 12 bases between. Germline V gives CDR1 KGHSH, CDR2 LQKENI. CDR3 sequence: CASSPRKAGEQFF. CDR3 DNA: TGTGCCAGCTCACCAAGGAAAGCCGGGGAGCAGTTCTTC.

The CDR3 sequence is CATSDQTSTDTQYF. The CDR3 region has the DNA TGTGCCACCAGTGATCAGACTAGCACAGATACGCAGTATTTT. The rearrangement joins TRBV24-1 to TRBJ2-3; D gene uncertain. The germline V gene has CDR1 KGHDR and CDR2 SFDVKD. This CDR3 comprises 14 residues. The V end lost 3 bases, the J end lost 0 bases, and 6 bases lay between the germline ends.

J is TRBJ1-2 and V is TRBV28; the D is unclear. Germline CDR1 and CDR2: MDHEN and SYDVKM. The length of the CDR3 is 13 residues. V lost 6 bases and J 7 bases, leaving 15 bases between the germline ends. As DNA, the CDR3 is TGTGCCAGCAGACGCACGCTACAGCTTGGCTACACCTTC. As protein: CASRRTLQLGYTF.

This chain's CDR3 is CASTQGANNQPQHF. The CDR3 nucleotides are TGTGCCAGTACCCAGGGGGCTAACAATCAGCCCCAGCATTTT. The chain employs TRBV19 and TRBJ1-5; 8 bases are a match to TRBD1. The CDR3 runs to 14 residues. Germline assignment: CDR1 LNHDA and CDR2 SQIVND (reference sequence). Trimming at V came to 7 bases and at J to 3 bases, leaving 5 bases not matched to a gene. Full variable domain (remainder filled in from reference TRBV19 and TRBJ1-5): DGGITQSPKYLFRKEGQNVTLSCEQNLNHDAMYWYRQDPGQGLRLIYYSQIVNDFQKGDIAEGYSVSREKKESFPLTVTSAQKNPTAFYLCASTQGANNQPQHFGDGTRLSIL.

Only one count was recorded for this clone. This chain uses TRBV2 with TRBJ2-5; 9 bases agree with TRBD2. Looked up from germline, CDR1 is SNHLY and CDR2 is FYNNEI. Trimming removed 6 bases from V and 1 base from J; junction bases left unmatched: 12. This CDR3 spans 17 amino acids. The CDR3 bases are TGTGCCAGCAGGAGCCGTAGCGGGGGCCGAACCCAAGAGACCCAGTACTTC. It translates to CASRSRSGGRTQETQYF.

This clone has more than one count but fewer than ten. This CDR3 reads CSTNTGGRGYTF. In DNA form, the CDR3 reads TGCAGCACTAACACAGGGGGCCGTGGCTACACCTTC. The V call is TRBV29-1, the J call TRBJ1-2, with 9 bases lining up with TRBD1. The length of the CDR3 is 12 residues. The V and J ends lost 8 bases and 7 bases, in that order; junction bases with no gene match: 8. Per germline, CDR1 SQVTM and CDR2 ANQGSEA.

The CDR3 is CSGRAGQETQYF. In DNA, the CDR3 is TGCAGCGGCCGGGCAGGGCAAGAGACCCAGTACTTC. The chain links TRBV29-1 to TRBJ2-5, with D possibly TRBD1 on 5 matching bases. CDR1 and CDR2 from the germline V gene are SQVTM and ANQGSEA. Trimming left V 7 bases short and J 2 bases short, with 11 bases between. The CDR3 runs to 12 residues.

The chain recombines TRBV6-1 with TRBJ2-3; D unclear. Germline assignment: CDR1 MNHNS and CDR2 SASEGT. V shed 2 bases and J shed 5 bases, with 8 bases lying between them. The CDR3 is made up of 13 amino acids. CDR3 sequence (DNA): TGTGCCAGCAGTGAACAATACGGAGATACGCAGTATTTT. Translated: CASSEQYGDTQYF.

The V call is TRBV6-5, the J call TRBJ2-5; D call uncertain. V was cut by 10 bases and J by 5 bases, with 11 bases left in between. This CDR3 is built from 11 residues. The germline V gene has CDR1 MNHEY and CDR2 SVGAGI. CDR3 DNA: TGTGCCACCCAGGTTGAGGAGACCCAGTACTTC. It specifies CATQVEETQYF.